This T cell receptor beta chain was captured by sequencing in a study of monozygotic twins with inflammatory bowel disease. In eight separate reactions per sample, cDNA was generated. Two nested PCRs, of around 16 and 10 cycles, processed TCRalpha and TCRbeta cDNA. Each CDR3 protein gets one entry in TCRdb, which reprocessed the 5' RACE reads and gives no DNA. Its table records around 220,000 distinct CDR3 sequences. Points from the study as a whole: Clonotype sharing was lower in IBD patients than healthy twins, most markedly with disease activity.

Germline values: CDR1 MNHNS, CDR2 SASEGT. CDR3 length: 14 residues. A word on this clonotype: Its antigen is currently unknown.

This receptor was identified in a human donor with ulcerative colitis or Crohn's disease, or a healthy co-twin of an affected twin (not recorded which). The V call is TRBV6-1, the J call TRBJ2-7; TCRdb calls TRBD1, which cannot be checked without DNA. Material: blood. Here the CDR3 reads CASTLTGGHYEQYF.